These 25 T cell receptor beta chains came from one sample sequenced in a study of cytomegalovirus exposure and HLA in healthy donors (dated by TCRdb to 2016 to 2017). The library was built by means of the immunoSEQ multiplex PCR assay. A mixture of 60 forward primers for TCR Vbeta segments and 13 reverse primers for TCR Jbeta segments was used in the multiplex PCR. TCRdb retrieved this table from immuneACCESS and kept in-frame rearrangements only. Not all clones are present; in checked studies, unresolved V genes account for under half, and no reason is known for the remainder. The sample has approximately 140,000 clones on record, roughly 73% of them singletons. Jointly, the top ten make up 3.3% of the sample. The sample taken for sequencing was PBMCs. These receptors were collected from a man aged 40-49 years in good health and CMV-seronegative.

The rearrangement joins TRBV5-1 to TRBJ2-7, with a weak D call TRBD1 (5 bases). From germline, CDR1 is SGHRS and CDR2 YFSETQ. This CDR3 region has 14 residues. V lost 0 bases, J lost 5 bases, and 12 bases lay in between. CDR3 sequence reads: CASSLERGFHEQYF. The CDR3 DNA is TGCGCCAGCAGCTTGGAAAGGGGTTTCCACGAGCAGTACTTC.

This clone showed up just a few times. V gene TRBV5-1 combines with J gene TRBJ2-2, with TRBD1 matching over 7 bases. There are 14 residues in the CDR3. The V and J ends lost 6 bases and 4 bases, in that order; junction bases with no gene match: 6. Germline V lookup: CDR1 SGHRS, CDR2 YFSETQ. CDR3 amino acids: CASKMGQTTGELFF. Here the CDR3 DNA reads TGCGCCAGCAAGATGGGACAGACCACCGGGGAGCTGTTTTTT.

Worth noting for this clone: The sample holds other DNA sequences that translate to the same CDR3. The chain is built from TRBV27 and TRBJ2-1; weak D call: TRBD1 (6 bases). CDR1 MNHEY and CDR2 SMNVEV come from the germline V gene (reference sequence). Trimming took 2 bases from V and 8 from J, leaving 10 bases between them. The CDR3 is 13 residues long. CDR3 sequence (DNA): TGTGCCAGCAGTTTAAGGCAGGGGTATGAGCAGTTCTTC. Its protein is CASSLRQGYEQFF.

J is TRBJ1-2 and V is TRBV4-3, with D maybe TRBD1 (6 bases). The ends were cut back, 0 bases at V and 8 bases at J, with 13 bases in the middle. From germline, CDR1 is LGHNA and CDR2 YSLEER. The CDR3 is made up of 14 amino acids. For the CDR3, the DNA is TGCGCCAGCAGCCAAGATCTCGGGGACATCGGCTACACCTTC. Translating it yields CASSQDLGDIGYTF.

This chain connects TRBV27 to TRBJ2-5, with D possibly matching TRBD1 (6 bases). The CDR3 totals 12 residues. V lost 6 bases and J lost 5, with 10 bases in between. Germline V gives CDR1 MNHEY, CDR2 SMNVEV (reference sequence). CDR3 in amino acids: CASRYRDETQYF. The CDR3 DNA follows: TGTGCCAGCAGGTACAGGGACGAGACCCAGTACTTC.

This clone came up once. The chain is built from TRBV10-2 and TRBJ1-1; 8 bases align to TRBD1. This CDR3 region has 15 residues. Germline CDR1 WSHSY, CDR2 SAAADI. The J segment lost 5 bases and the V segment lost 3 bases, leaving 8 bases of the junction unmatched. CDR3 nucleotide sequence: TGCGCCAGCAGTGACTTTGGCAGGGGGCTAACTGAAGCTTTCTTT. Translated, it gives CASSDFGRGLTEAFF.

The J gene is TRBJ1-5, the V gene TRBV25-1; D not certain. The CDR3 totals 12 residues. Germline CDR1 reads MGHDK; CDR2 reads SYGVNS. V was pared by 1 base and J by 9 bases, with 7 bases between. CDR3 residues: CASSESRGPQHF. CDR3 DNA sequence: TGTGCCAGCAGTGAATCTCGAGGGCCCCAGCATTTT.

This clone showed up just a few times. V is TRBV5-1 and J is TRBJ2-7, with D possibly TRBD2 on 5 matching bases. This CDR3 is 15 amino acids long. Germline assignment: CDR1 SGHRS and CDR2 YFSETQ. V lost 3 bases and J lost 1, with 14 bases in between. CDR3 sequence (DNA): TGCGCCAGCAGCTCCGCTAGAGGGCAATCCTACGAGCAGTACTTC. This gives the protein CASSSARGQSYEQYF.

The V gene is TRBV7-9, the J gene TRBJ1-6, with 9 bases aligning to TRBD1. This CDR3 is 15 amino acids long. Per germline, CDR1 SEHNR and CDR2 FQNEAQ (reference sequence). With 7 bases clipped from V and 7 bases from J, the junction kept 8 bases outside the gene matches. The CDR3 region has the DNA TGTGCCAGCACCCTCTTCGGGACAGGGAATTCACCCCTCCACTTT. It specifies CASTLFGTGNSPLHF.

V gene TRBV5-5 combines with J gene TRBJ1-1, with TRBD1 matching over 8 bases. The CDR3 loop spans 15 amino acids. The trim removed 1 base at V and 4 bases at J, leaving 6 bases unmatched. Germline-derived CDR1 and CDR2 are SGHKS and YYEKEE (reference sequence). CDR3 region: CASSLTTGGGTEAFF. Written as DNA, the CDR3 is TGTGCCAGCAGCTTGACCACAGGGGGAGGCACTGAAGCTTTCTTT.

The table lists this clone with a count of one. J is TRBJ1-3 and V is TRBV7-6; 10 positions match TRBD1. Trimming removed 5 bases from V and 0 bases from J; junction bases left unmatched: 4. The length of the CDR3 is 16 residues. CDR1 and CDR2 (germline): SGHVS, FNYEAQ. The CDR3 reads CASSKGQGISGNTIYF. The CDR3 DNA is TGTGCCAGCAGCAAGGGACAGGGGATCTCTGGAAACACCATATATTTT.

This clone was seen once. The chain carries TRBV7-2 and TRBJ1-1; D unresolved. This CDR3 has 13 residues. CDR1 is SGHTA and CDR2 is FQGNSA in the germline V gene. Trimming pared 4 bases from V and 6 bases from J, leaving 12 bases between. CDR3 sequence: CASSSQHGAEAFF. The DNA of the CDR3 is TGTGCCAGCAGCTCACAACACGGGGCTGAAGCTTTCTTT.

The chain joins TRBV6-6 to TRBJ1-1, with TRBD1 identical over 9 bases. V was clipped by 2 bases and J by 4 bases; unmatched bases: 5. CDR1 is MNHNY and CDR2 is SVGAGI in the germline V gene (reference sequence). The CDR3 is 15 residues long. The CDR3 nucleotides read TGTGCCAGCAGTTACGAACAGGGGGCTGTCACTGAAGCTTTCTTT. Translated: CASSYEQGAVTEAFF.

The gene calls are TRBV6-6 and TRBJ1-5; 8 bases align to TRBD1. Germline CDR1 MNHNY, CDR2 SVGAGI (reference sequence). V lost 10 bases and J lost 7; bases outside the gene matches: 9. The CDR3 is 13 amino acids. CDR3 nucleotide sequence: TGTGCCACTGCGACGGACAGGGTACAGCCCCAGCATTTT. Its translation is CATATDRVQPQHF.

CDR3 DNA sequence: TGTGCCAGCAGTGCTCCCCAGAACTATGGCTACACCTTC. It is translated as CASSAPQNYGYTF. This chain links TRBV6-4 with TRBJ1-2; D uncertain. CDR1 and CDR2 (germline): MRHNA, SNTAGT. CDR3 size: 13 residues. Trimming pared 4 bases from V and 2 bases from J, leaving 8 bases between.

V is TRBV7-2 and J is TRBJ2-7; 7 bases fit TRBD1. Germline V CDR1 and CDR2: SGHTA, FQGNSA. Trimming took 5 bases from V and 3 from J; bases not matched to a gene: 4. The CDR3 covers 13 residues. CDR3 in DNA: TGTGCCAGCAGCCTTAGACAGGGCTACGAGCAGTACTTC. This gives the protein CASSLRQGYEQYF.

The chain uses TRBV6-5 and TRBJ1-1; unclear D gene. V lost 5 bases and J lost 1, with 11 bases in between. This CDR3 has 14 amino acids. CDR1 MNHEY and CDR2 SVGAGI come from the germline V gene. The CDR3 protein is CASSELVSNTEAFF. DNA for the CDR3: TGTGCCAGCAGTGAACTGGTGTCGAACACTGAAGCTTTCTTT.

The chain is built from TRBV5-1 and TRBJ2-5, with 7 bases aligning to TRBD1. Per germline, CDR1 SGHRS and CDR2 YFSETQ. V was pared by 4 bases and J by 4 bases, with 7 bases of the junction left unmatched. The length of the CDR3 is 14 residues. The CDR3 spells CASSDTGAGETQYF. For the CDR3, the DNA is TGCGCCAGCAGCGATACAGGGGCGGGAGAGACCCAGTACTTC.

V gene TRBV11-3 combines with J gene TRBJ2-3, with D possibly being TRBD2 (7 bases). The CDR3 runs to 17 residues. The germline V and J ends were trimmed by 5 bases and 7 bases, with 25 bases remaining between them. The germline CDR1 and CDR2 sequences are SGHNT and YENEEA. The CDR3 protein is CASSQGGGGAPTHTQYF. The DNA for the CDR3 is TGTGCCAGCAGCCAGGGAGGGGGGGGCGCACCCACGCATACGCAGTATTTT.

V is TRBV7-8 and J is TRBJ1-2; D may be TRBD1 (6 bases). CDR1 and CDR2 (germline): SGHVS, FQNEAQ. Trimming shortened V by 1 base and J by 0 bases, and 12 bases separated the two germline ends. The CDR3 has 16 residues. CDR3 coding DNA: TGTGCCAGCAGCTTAGACCCGACAGGTCCTAACTATGGCTACACCTTC. Translated, it gives CASSLDPTGPNYGYTF.

This clone showed up just once. The genes are TRBV29-1 and TRBJ1-5; D might be TRBD1 (6 bases). Germline assignment: CDR1 SQVTM and CDR2 ANQGSEA. V was cut by 5 bases and J by 5 bases, with 13 bases left in between. The CDR3 spans 13 residues. CDR3 amino acids: CSVLRGDDQPQHF. The CDR3, as DNA: TGCAGCGTTCTCAGGGGAGACGATCAGCCCCAGCATTTT.

The chain recombines TRBV5-1 with TRBJ2-7; D gene unclear. V shed 4 bases and J shed 0 bases, with 14 bases lying between them. There are 15 residues in the CDR3. CDR1 and CDR2 from the germline V gene are SGHRS and YFSETQ. The CDR3 here is CASSPEIRSSYEQYF. The CDR3 coding sequence is TGCGCCAGCAGCCCAGAGATTAGGAGCTCCTACGAGCAGTACTTC.

This sequence joins TRBV7-3 and TRBJ1-1, with TRBD1 as a possible D gene (6 bases). In germline, CDR1 is SGHTA, CDR2 FQGTGA. The CDR3 contains 14 residues. Trimming took 6 bases from V and 3 from J, leaving 14 bases between them. CDR3 nucleotides: TGTGCCAGCAGTGAACAGGGAAGTTACACTGAAGCTTTCTTT. Translation: CASSEQGSYTEAFF.

The CDR3 is CASSRTGMDQPQHF. The CDR3 bases are TGTGCCAGCAGCCGGACAGGGATGGATCAGCCCCAGCATTTT. V usage is TRBV7-2 and J usage is TRBJ1-5; 8 bases line up with TRBD1. This CDR3 comprises 14 residues. V trimming: 5 bases; J trimming: 5 bases; junction bases outside the gene matches: 5. Germline loops: CDR1 SGHTA, CDR2 FQGNSA. Filled out from reference TRBV7-2 and TRBJ1-5, the complete variable domain reads GAGVSQSPSNKVTEKGKDVELRCDPISGHTALYWYRQSLGQGLEFLIYFQGNSAPDKSGLPSDRFSAERTGGSVSTLTIQRTQQEDSAVYLCASSRTGMDQPQHFGDGTRLSIL.

The chain combines TRBV5-1 with TRBJ1-1; D remains unclear. CDR3 length: 13 amino acids. Trimming took 4 bases from V and 5 from J, leaving 12 bases between them. Germline loops: CDR1 SGHRS, CDR2 YFSETQ. This CDR3 is CASSRSGGTEAFF. As DNA, the CDR3 is TGCGCCAGCAGCAGGTCAGGAGGTACTGAAGCTTTCTTT.